This T cell receptor (beta chain) was retrieved from a study of blood T cell repertoires in COVID-19. Measured with immunoSEQ multiplex PCR; TCRdb has only the in-frame clones, and not every one. The sample has 330,000 or so clones; less than 90% are singletons. This clone was recorded many times. Two consecutive negative NP/OP PCR tests, clearance, or resolved symptoms defined Cohort 3 recovery. The sample consisted of PBMCs or T cells enriched from blood (not recorded which). The receptor's source is a young woman who had recovered from COVID-19.

DNA for the CDR3: TGTGCCAGCTGTAGGGGGCAGGGAGATGAGCAGTTCTTC. Translated: CASCRGQGDEQFF. The J gene is TRBJ2-1, the V gene TRBV5-6; 7 positions match TRBD1. Germline V gene sequence: CDR1 SGHDT, CDR2 YYEEEE. The CDR3 runs to 13 residues. The trim removed 7 bases at V and 8 bases at J, leaving 9 bases unmatched.